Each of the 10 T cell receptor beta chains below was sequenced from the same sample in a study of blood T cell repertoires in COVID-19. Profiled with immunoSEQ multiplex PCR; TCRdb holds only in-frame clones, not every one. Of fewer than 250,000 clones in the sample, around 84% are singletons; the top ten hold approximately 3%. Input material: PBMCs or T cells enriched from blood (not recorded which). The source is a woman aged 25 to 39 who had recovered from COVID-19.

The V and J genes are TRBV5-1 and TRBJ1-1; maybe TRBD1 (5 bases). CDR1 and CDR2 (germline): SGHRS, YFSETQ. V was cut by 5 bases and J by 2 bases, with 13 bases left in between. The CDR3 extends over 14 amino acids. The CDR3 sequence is CASRPDSVNTEAFF. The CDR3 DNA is TGCGCCAGCAGACCCGACAGTGTCAACACTGAAGCTTTCTTT.

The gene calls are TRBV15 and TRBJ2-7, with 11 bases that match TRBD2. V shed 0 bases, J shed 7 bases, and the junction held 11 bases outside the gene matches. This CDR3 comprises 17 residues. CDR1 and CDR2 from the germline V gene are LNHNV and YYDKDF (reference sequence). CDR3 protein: CATSRDWGTSGGREQYF. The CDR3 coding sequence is TGTGCCACCAGCAGAGATTGGGGGACTAGCGGAGGGCGGGAGCAGTACTTC.

The CDR3 coding sequence is TGTGCCAGCAGCCAAGAGTTAGGTACTAGCGATCGAAATACGCAGTATTTT. Protein product: CASSQELGTSDRNTQYF. The chain couples TRBV4-2 to TRBJ2-3; TRBD2 agrees at 7 bases. This CDR3 comprises 17 residues. J gave up 7 bases and V 0 bases, and 13 bases lay outside the gene matches. The germline CDR1 and CDR2 sequences are LGHNA and YNFKEQ.

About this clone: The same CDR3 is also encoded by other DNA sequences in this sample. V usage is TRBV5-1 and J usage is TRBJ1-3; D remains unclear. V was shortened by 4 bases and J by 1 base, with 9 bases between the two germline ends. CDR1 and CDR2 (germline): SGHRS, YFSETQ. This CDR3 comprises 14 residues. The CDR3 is CASSGGSSGNTIYF. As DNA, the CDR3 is TGCGCCAGCAGCGGCGGGAGTTCTGGAAACACCATATATTTT.

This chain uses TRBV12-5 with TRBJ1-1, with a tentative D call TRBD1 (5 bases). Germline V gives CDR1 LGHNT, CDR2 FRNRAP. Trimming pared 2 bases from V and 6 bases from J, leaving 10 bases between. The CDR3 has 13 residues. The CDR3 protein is CASGLSGDPEAFF. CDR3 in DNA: TGTGCTAGTGGTTTGTCGGGGGACCCTGAAGCTTTCTTT.

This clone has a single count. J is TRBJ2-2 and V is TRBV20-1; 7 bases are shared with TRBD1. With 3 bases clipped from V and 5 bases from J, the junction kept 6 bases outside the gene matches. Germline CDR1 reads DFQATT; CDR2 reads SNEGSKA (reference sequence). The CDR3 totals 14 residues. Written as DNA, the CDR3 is TGCAGTGCTAGTTCAGGGGGTAGTACCGGGGAGCTGTTTTTT. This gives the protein CSASSGGSTGELFF.

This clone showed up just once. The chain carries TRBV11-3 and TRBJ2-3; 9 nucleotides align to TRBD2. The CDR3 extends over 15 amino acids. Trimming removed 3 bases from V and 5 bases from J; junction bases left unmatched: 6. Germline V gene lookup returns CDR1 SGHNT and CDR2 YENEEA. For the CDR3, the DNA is TGTGCCAGCAGCTTCCAGACTAGCGGACTAGATACGCAGTATTTT. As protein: CASSFQTSGLDTQYF.

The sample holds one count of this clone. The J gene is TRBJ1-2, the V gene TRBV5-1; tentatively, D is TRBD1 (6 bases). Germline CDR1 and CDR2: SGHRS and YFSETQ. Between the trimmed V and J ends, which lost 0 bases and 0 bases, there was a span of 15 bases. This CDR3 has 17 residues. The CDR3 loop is CASSLGPRGMANYGYTF. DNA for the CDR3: TGCGCCAGCAGCTTGGGACCCAGGGGAATGGCTAACTATGGCTACACCTTC.

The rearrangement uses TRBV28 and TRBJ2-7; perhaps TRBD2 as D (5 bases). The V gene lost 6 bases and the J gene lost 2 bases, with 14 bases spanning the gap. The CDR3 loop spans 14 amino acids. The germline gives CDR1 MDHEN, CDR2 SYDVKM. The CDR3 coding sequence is TGTGCCAGCAGCCGGGAAGTTTTCCCCTACGAGCAGTACGTC. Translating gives CASSREVFPYEQYV.

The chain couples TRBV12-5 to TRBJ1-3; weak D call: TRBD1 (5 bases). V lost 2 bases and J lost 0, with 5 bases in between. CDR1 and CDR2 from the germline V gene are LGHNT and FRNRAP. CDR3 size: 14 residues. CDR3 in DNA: TGTGCTAGTGGTTTGACAGGCTCTGGAAACACCATATATTTT. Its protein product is CASGLTGSGNTIYF.